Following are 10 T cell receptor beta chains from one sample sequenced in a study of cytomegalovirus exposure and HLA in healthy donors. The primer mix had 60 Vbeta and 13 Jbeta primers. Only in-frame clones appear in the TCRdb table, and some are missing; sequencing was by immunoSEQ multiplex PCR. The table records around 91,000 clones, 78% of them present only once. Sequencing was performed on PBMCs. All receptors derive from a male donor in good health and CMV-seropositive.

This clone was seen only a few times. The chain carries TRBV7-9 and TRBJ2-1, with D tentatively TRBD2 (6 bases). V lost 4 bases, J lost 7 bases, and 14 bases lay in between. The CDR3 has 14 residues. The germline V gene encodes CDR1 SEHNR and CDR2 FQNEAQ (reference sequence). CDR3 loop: CASSSLREVNEQFF. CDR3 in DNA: TGTGCCAGCAGCTCCCTGAGGGAGGTGAATGAGCAGTTCTTC.

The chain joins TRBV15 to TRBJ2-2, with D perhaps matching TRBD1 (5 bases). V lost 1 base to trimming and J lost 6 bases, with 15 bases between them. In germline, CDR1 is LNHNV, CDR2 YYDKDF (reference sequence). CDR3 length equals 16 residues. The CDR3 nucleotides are TGTGCCACCAGCAGAGCGACAGAAGGGATCGCCGGGGAGCTGTTTTTT. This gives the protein CATSRATEGIAGELFF.

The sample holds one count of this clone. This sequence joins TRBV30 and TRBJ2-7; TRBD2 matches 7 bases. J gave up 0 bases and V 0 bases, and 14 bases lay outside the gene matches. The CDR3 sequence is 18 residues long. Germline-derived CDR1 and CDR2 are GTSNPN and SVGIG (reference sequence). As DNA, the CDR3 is TGTGCCTGGAGTGTACGAATATCCCTAGCGGACATCTCCTACGAGCAGTACTTC. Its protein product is CAWSVRISLADISYEQYF.

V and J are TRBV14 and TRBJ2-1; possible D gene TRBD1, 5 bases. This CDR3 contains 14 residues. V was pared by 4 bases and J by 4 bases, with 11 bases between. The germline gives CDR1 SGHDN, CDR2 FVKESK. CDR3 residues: CASSPTDAYNEQFF. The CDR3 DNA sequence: TGTGCCAGCAGCCCGACAGACGCATACAATGAGCAGTTCTTC.

The CDR3 here is CATTTSGTNTGELFF. The CDR3 bases are TGTGCCACCACGACTAGCGGGACTAACACCGGGGAGCTGTTTTTT. The chain links TRBV5-4 to TRBJ2-2; 11 bases are a match to TRBD2. V lost 9 bases and J lost 2; bases outside the gene matches: 6. Germline loops: CDR1 SGHNT, CDR2 YYREEE (reference sequence). This CDR3 has 15 residues.

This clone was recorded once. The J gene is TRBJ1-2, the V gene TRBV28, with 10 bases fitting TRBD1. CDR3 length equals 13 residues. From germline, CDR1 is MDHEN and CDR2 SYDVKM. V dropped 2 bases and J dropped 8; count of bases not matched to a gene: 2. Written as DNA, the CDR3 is TGTGCCAGCAGTTTAATGGGACAGGGGGGCTACACCTTC. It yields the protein CASSLMGQGGYTF.

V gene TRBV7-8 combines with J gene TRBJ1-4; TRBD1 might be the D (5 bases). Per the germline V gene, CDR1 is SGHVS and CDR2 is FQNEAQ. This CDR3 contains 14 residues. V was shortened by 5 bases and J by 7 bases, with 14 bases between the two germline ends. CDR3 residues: CASSRPGLGEKLFF. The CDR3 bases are TGTGCCAGCAGCAGACCGGGACTCGGTGAAAAACTGTTTTTT.

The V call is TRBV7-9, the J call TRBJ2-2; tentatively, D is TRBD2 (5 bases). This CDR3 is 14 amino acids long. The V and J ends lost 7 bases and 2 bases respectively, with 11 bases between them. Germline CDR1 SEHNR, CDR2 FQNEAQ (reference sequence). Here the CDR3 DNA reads TGTGCCAGCACCGGACGGACTAACACCGGGGAGCTGTTTTTT. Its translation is CASTGRTNTGELFF.

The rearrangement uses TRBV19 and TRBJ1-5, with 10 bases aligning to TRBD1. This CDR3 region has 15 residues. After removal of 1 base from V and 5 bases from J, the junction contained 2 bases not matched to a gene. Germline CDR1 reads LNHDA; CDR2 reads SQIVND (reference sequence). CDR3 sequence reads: CASSIGDRGYQPQHF. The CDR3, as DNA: TGTGCCAGTAGTATAGGGGACAGGGGATATCAGCCCCAGCATTTT.

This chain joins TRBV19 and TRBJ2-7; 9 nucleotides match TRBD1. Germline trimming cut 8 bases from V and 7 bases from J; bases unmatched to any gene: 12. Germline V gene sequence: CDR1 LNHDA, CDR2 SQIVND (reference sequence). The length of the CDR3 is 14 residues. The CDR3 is CASDTGGGLSEQYF. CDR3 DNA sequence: TGTGCCAGTGACACAGGGGGCGGTTTATCAGAGCAGTACTTC.